These 9 T cell receptor beta chains were sequenced from one sample in a study of beta chain features in type 1 diabetes. The entirety of the isolated RNA underwent reverse transcription, so expressed TCRB transcripts were sequenced. The method was immunoSEQ multiplex PCR; TCRdb's version includes in-frame clones alone and lacks a portion of them. This sample carries fewer than 900,000 clones, 15% to 20% of them seen once, and the ten largest clones take 0.023%. Sequenced material: naive CD4+ T cells from blood. These receptors came from a woman aged 18-29 years in good health.

The rearrangement joins TRBV2 to TRBJ1-1; 7 bases are a match to TRBD1. CDR1 and CDR2 (germline): SNHLY, FYNNEI. After removal of 5 bases from V and 4 bases from J, the junction contained 10 bases not matched to a gene. The CDR3 sequence is 15 residues long. CDR3 sequence (DNA): TGTGCCAGCAGTCCCGGACAGGCGGGGTTCACTGAAGCTTTCTTT. Translated, it gives CASSPGQAGFTEAFF.

The V and J genes are TRBV4-1 and TRBJ2-3; D is unclear. This CDR3 contains 12 residues. The V end lost 3 bases, the J end lost 6 bases, and 7 bases lay between the germline ends. Germline CDR1 and CDR2: MGHRA and YSYEKL. For the CDR3, the DNA is TGCGCCAGCAGCCACCCGACGGATACGCAGTATTTT. Residues: CASSHPTDTQYF.

This clone was observed many times. This chain uses TRBV21-1 with TRBJ2-6. TRBV21-1 is marked as a pseudogene. CDR3 size: 16 residues. Here the CDR3 reads CASSKGDGSGANVLTF. Here the CDR3 DNA reads TGTGCCAGCAGCAAAGGGGACGGATCTGGGGCCAACGTCCTGACTTTC.

This chain links TRBV25-1 with TRBJ1-2; D is possibly TRBD1 (6 bases). Germline V CDR1 and CDR2: MGHDK, SYGVNS. Trimming pared 5 bases from V and 7 bases from J, leaving 17 bases between. The CDR3 totals 14 residues. The CDR3 DNA sequence: TGTGCCAGCAGTTCATGGGTGGGGGCCAGTGGCTACACCTTC. It translates to CASSSWVGASGYTF.

This sequence joins TRBV6-1 and TRBJ2-2, with 13 bases that match TRBD2. CDR3 length equals 17 residues. The junction had 5 bases not matched to a gene; V was cut back by 0 bases and J by 7 bases. CDR1 is MNHNS, CDR2 SASEGT, per germline. CDR3 in amino acids: CASSEAVLAGGDGELFF. CDR3 coding DNA: TGTGCCAGCAGTGAAGCAGTACTAGCGGGAGGGGACGGGGAGCTGTTTTTT.

This clone was counted only a few times. This chain uses TRBV29-1 with TRBJ1-2; 7 bases are shared with TRBD1. The ends lost 6 bases at V and 3 bases at J; junction bases unmatched: 4. This CDR3 spans 12 amino acids. The germline V gene has CDR1 SQVTM and CDR2 ANQGSEA. CDR3 in amino acids: CSVTTGDYGYTF. The DNA of the CDR3 is TGCAGCGTAACTACAGGGGACTATGGCTACACCTTC.

The rearrangement joins TRBV28 to TRBJ2-1, with D tentatively TRBD1 or TRBD2 (5 bases each). The V gene's germline CDR1 is MDHEN and CDR2 SYDVKM. This CDR3 is 17 amino acids long. V was pared by 4 bases and J by 10 bases, with 26 bases between. The CDR3 DNA reads as TGTGCCAGCAGTTCGTTCCGGGACCAGCGAATTTTTAAGGAGCAGTTCTTC. Amino acids: CASSSFRDQRIFKEQFF.

The chain has TRBV11-2 and TRBJ2-2, with D maybe TRBD1 (6 bases). CDR3 size: 16 residues. Germline V gene data show CDR1 as SGHAT and CDR2 as FQNNGV. V lost 3 bases and J 4 bases, leaving 15 bases between the germline ends. In DNA form, the CDR3 reads TGTGCCAGCAGCTTTCCCCCTTACAGGGTCACCGGGGAGCTGTTTTTT. Protein: CASSFPPYRVTGELFF.

This clone showed up just a few times. The chain has TRBV7-6 and TRBJ1-4, with TRBD1 as a possible D gene (5 bases). Germline V CDR1 and CDR2: SGHVS, FNYEAQ. With 4 bases removed from V and 5 bases from J, the gap between germline ends came to 17 bases. The CDR3 is 16 amino acids. CDR3 loop: CASSSTYDSRNEKLFF. The CDR3, as DNA: TGTGCCAGCAGCTCAACCTATGACAGCCGGAATGAAAAACTGTTTTTT. The whole variable domain, remainder taken from reference TRBV7-6 and TRBJ1-4, is GAGVSQSPRYKVTKRGQDVALRCDPISGHVSLYWYRQALGQGPEFLTYFNYEAQQDKSGLPNDRFSAERPEGSISTLTIQRTEQRDSAMYRCASSSTYDSRNEKLFFGSGTQLSVL.